Here is one T cell receptor beta chain with its context. This record comes from a study of technical replicates of blood from a few donors. This table comes from immunoSEQ multiplex PCR, and its TCRdb copy is limited to in-frame clones, with some not included. The repertoire holds some 91,000 clones, with 90% to 96% as singletons. This clonotype was sampled from a human donor in good health. Sequencing used T cells isolated from PBMCs.

The CDR3 sequence is CASSPGTANYEQYF. The CDR3 nucleotides are TGTGCCAGCAGTCCCGGGACAGCCAACTACGAGCAGTACTTC. The chain recombines TRBV28 with TRBJ2-7; the match to TRBD1 covers 7 bases. The germline gives CDR1 MDHEN, CDR2 SYDVKM. The CDR3 is 14 amino acids. After removal of 5 bases from V and 3 bases from J, the junction contained 7 bases not matched to a gene.